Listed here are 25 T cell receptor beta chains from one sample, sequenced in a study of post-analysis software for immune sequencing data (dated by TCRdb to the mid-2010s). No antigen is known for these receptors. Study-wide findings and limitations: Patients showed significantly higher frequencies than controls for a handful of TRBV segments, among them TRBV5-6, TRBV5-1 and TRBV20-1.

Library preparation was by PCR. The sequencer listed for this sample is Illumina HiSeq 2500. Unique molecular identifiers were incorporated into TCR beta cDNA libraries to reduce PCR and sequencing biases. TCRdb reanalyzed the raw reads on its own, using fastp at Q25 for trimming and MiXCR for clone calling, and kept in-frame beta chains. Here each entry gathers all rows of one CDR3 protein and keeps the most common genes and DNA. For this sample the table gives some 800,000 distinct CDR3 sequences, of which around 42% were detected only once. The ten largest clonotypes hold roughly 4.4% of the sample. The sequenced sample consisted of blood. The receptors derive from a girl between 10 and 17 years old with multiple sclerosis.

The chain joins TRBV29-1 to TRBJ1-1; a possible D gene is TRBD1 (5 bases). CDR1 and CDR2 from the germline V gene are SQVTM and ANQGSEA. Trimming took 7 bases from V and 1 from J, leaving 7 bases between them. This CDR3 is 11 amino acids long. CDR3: CSATANTEAFF. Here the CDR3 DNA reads TGCAGCGCGACAGCGAACACTGAAGCTTTCTTT.

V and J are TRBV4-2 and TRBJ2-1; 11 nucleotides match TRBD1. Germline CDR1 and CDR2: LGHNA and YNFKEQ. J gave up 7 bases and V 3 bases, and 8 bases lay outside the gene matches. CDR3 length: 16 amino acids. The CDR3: CASSHAGQGVGNEQFF. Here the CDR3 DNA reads TGTGCCAGCAGCCACGCGGGACAGGGGGTAGGAAATGAGCAGTTCTTC.

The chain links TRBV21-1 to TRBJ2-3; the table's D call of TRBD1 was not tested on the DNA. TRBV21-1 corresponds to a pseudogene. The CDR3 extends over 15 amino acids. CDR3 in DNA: TGTGCCAGCAGCAAACAGGGGATCCTCACAGATACGCAGTATTTT. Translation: CASSKQGILTDTQYF.

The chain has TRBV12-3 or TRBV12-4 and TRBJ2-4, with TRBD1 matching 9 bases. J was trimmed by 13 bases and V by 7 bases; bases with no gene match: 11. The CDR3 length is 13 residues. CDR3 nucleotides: TGTGCCAGCAAAAGGACAGGGGTGGGGGAGCAGTACTTC. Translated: CASKRTGVGEQYF.

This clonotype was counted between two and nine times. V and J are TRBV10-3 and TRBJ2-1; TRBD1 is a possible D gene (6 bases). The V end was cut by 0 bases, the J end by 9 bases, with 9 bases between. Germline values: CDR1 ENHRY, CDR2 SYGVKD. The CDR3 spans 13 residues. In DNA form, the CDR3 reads TGTGCCATCAGTGAGTCGCAGGGGACTGAGCAGTTCTTC. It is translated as CAISESQGTEQFF.

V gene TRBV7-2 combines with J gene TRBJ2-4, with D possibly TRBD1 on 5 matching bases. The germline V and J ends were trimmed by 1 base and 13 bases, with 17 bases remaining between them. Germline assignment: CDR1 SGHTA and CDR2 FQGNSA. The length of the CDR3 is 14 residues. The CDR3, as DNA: TGTGCCAGCAGCTTAGACCCAGGGTCTTGGGCCCAGTACTTC. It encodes CASSLDPGSWAQYF.

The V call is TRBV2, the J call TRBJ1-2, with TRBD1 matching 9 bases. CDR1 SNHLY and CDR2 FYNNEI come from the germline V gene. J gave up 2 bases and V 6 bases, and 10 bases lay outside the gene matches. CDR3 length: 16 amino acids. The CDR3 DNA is TGTGCCAGCAGCGCGCTCCCGGGACAGGGCAACTATGGCTACACCTTC. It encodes CASSALPGQGNYGYTF.

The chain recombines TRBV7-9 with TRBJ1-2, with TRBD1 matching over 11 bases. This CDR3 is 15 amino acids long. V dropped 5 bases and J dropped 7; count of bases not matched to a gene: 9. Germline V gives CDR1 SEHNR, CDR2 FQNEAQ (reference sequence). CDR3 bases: TGTGCCAGCAGCCCAAATGGACAGGGGGCGGTTGGCTACACCTTC. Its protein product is CASSPNGQGAVGYTF. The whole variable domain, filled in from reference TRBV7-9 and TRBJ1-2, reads DTGVSQNPRHKITKRGQNVTFRCDPISEHNRLYWYRQTLGQGPEFLTYFQNEAQLEKSRLLSDRFSAERPKGSFSTLEIQRTEQGDSAMYLCASSPNGQGAVGYTFGSGTRLTVV.

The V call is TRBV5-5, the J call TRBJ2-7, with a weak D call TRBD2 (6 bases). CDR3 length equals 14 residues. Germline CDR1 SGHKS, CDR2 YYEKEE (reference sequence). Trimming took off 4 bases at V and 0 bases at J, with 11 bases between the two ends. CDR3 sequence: CASSRDSNSYEQYF. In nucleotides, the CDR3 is TGTGCCAGCAGCCGGGACTCCAACTCCTACGAGCAGTACTTC.

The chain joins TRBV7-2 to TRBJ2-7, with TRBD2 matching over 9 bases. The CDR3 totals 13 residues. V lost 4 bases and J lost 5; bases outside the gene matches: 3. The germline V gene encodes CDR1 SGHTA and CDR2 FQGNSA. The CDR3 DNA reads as TGTGCCAGCAGCTCCTGGACTAGCGACGAGCAGTACTTC. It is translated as CASSSWTSDEQYF.

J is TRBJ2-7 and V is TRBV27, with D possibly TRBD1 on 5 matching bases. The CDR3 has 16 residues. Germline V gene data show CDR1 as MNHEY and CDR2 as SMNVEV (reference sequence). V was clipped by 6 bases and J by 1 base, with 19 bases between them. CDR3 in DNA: TGTGCCAGCAGCGAAATTCCTTCAGGGAAGTCCTACGAGCAGTACTTC. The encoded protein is CASSEIPSGKSYEQYF.

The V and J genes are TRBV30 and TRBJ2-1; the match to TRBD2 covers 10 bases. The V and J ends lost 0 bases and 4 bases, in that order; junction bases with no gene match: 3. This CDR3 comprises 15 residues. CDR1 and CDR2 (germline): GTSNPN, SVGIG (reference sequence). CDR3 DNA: TGTGCCTGGAGTGTTGGTAGCGGGAGGTACAATGAGCAGTTCTTC. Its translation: CAWSVGSGRYNEQFF.

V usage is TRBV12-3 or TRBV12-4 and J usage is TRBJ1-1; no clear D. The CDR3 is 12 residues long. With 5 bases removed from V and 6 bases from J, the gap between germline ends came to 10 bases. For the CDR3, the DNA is TGTGCCAGCAGTGGGTCAGCCCCTGAAGCTTTCTTT. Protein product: CASSGSAPEAFF.

This chain's CDR3 is CASSWVGSLVRNEQFF. CDR3 nucleotides: TGTGCCAGCAGCTGGGTCGGGAGTTTGGTTCGCAATGAGCAGTTCTTC. The chain is built from TRBV13 and TRBJ2-1; D perhaps matches TRBD2 (6 bases). The ends were cut back, 4 bases at V and 6 bases at J, with 19 bases in the middle. This CDR3 is 16 amino acids long. CDR1 and CDR2 from the germline V gene are PRHDT and FYEKMQ (reference sequence).

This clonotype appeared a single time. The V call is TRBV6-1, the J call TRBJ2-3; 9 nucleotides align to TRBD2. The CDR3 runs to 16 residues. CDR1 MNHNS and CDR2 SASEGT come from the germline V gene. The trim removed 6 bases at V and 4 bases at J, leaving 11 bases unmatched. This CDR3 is CASSPGTSTLADTQYF. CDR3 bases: TGTGCCAGCAGCCCCGGGACTAGCACCCTGGCAGATACGCAGTATTTT.

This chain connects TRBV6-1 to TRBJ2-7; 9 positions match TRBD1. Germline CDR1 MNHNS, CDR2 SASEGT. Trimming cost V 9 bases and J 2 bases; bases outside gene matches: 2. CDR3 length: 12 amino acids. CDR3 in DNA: TGTGCCAGTGGGACAGGGCCCTACGAGCAGTACTTC. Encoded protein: CASGTGPYEQYF.

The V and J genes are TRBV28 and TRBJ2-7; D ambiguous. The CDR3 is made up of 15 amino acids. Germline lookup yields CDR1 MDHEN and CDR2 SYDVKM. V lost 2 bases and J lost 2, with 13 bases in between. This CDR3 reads CASSLGSSYPYEQYF. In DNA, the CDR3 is TGTGCCAGCAGTTTAGGATCTTCGTACCCCTACGAGCAGTACTTC. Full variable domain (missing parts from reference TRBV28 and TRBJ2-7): DVKVTQSSRYLVKRTGEKVFLECVQDMDHENMFWYRQDPGLGLRLIYFSYDVKMKEKGDIPEGYSVSREKKERFSLILESASTNQTSMYLCASSLGSSYPYEQYFGPGTRLTVT.

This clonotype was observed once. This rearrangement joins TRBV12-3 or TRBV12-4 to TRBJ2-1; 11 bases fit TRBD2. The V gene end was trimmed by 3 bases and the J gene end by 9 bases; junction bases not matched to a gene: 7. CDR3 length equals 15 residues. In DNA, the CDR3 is TGTGCCAGCAGTTTGCTAGCGGGAGGCCTCCCTGAGCAGTTCTTC. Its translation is CASSLLAGGLPEQFF.

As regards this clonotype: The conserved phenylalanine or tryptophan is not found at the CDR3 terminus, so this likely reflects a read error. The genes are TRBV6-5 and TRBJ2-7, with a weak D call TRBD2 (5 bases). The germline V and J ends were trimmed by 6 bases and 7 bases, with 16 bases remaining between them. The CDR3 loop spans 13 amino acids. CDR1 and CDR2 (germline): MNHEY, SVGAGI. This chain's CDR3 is CASRNGPRGEQYL. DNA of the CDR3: TGTGCCAGCAGAAATGGACCCCGAGGGGAGCAGTACTTA.

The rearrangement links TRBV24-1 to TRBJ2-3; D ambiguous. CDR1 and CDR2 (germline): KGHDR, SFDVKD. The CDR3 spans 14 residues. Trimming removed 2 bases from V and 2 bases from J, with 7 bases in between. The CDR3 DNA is TGTGCCACCAGTGATTGGACCACCACAGATACGCAGTATTTT. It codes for CATSDWTTTDTQYF.

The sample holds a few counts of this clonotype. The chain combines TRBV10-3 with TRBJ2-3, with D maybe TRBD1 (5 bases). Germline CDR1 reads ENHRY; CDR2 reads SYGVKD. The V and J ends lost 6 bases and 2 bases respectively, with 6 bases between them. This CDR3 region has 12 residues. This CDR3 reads CAIRTDTDTQYF. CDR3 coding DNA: TGTGCCATCAGGACAGACACAGATACGCAGTATTTT.

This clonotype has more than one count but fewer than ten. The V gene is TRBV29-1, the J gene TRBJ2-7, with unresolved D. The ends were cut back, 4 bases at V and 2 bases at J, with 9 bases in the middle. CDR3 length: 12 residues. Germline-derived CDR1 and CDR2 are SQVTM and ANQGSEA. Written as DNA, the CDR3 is TGCAGCGTTGGACACCGAGCCTACGAGCAGTACTTC. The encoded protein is CSVGHRAYEQYF.

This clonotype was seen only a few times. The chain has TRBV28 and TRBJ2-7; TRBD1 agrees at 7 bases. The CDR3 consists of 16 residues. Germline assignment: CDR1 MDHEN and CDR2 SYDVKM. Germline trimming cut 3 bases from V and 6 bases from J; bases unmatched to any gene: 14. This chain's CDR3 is CASSFRGTARAFEQYF. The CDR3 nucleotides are TGTGCCAGCAGTTTTAGGGGGACAGCGCGAGCTTTCGAGCAGTACTTC.

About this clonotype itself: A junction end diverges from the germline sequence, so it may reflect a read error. The CDR3: CASSSWGQLNAEAFF. CDR3 bases: TGTGCCAGCAGTTCCTGGGGACAGCTGAACGCTGAAGCTTTCTTT. The chain recombines TRBV12-3 or TRBV12-4 with TRBJ1-1, with 7 bases lining up with TRBD1. This CDR3 comprises 15 residues.

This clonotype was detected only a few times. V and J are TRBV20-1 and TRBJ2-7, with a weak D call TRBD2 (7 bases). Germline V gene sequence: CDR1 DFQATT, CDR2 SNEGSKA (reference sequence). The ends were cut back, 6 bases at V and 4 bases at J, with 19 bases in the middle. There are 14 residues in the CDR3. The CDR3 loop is CSAQGLITGYEQYF. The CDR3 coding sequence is TGCAGTGCGCAGGGACTAATAACAGGGTACGAGCAGTACTTC.